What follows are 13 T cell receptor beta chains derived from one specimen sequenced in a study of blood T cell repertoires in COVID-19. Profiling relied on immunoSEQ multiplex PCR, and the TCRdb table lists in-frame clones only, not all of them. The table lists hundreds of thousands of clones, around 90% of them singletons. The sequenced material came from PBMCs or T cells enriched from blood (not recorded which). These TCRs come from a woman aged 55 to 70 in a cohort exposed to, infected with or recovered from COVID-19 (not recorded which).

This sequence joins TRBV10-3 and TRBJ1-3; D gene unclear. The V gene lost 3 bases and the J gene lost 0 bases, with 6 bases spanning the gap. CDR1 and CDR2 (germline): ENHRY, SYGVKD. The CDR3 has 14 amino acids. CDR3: CAISERGSGNTIYF. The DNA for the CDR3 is TGTGCCATCAGTGAAAGAGGCTCTGGAAACACCATATATTTT.

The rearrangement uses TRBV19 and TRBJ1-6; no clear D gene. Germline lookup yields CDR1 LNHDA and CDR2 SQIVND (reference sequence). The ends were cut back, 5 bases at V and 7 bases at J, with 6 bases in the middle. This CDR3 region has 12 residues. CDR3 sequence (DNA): TGTGCCAGTAGTTGGGCGAATTCACCCCTCCACTTT. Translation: CASSWANSPLHF. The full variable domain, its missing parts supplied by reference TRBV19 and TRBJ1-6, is DGGITQSPKYLFRKEGQNVTLSCEQNLNHDAMYWYRQDPGQGLRLIYYSQIVNDFQKGDIAEGYSVSREKKESFPLTVTSAQKNPTAFYLCASSWANSPLHFGNGTRLTVT.

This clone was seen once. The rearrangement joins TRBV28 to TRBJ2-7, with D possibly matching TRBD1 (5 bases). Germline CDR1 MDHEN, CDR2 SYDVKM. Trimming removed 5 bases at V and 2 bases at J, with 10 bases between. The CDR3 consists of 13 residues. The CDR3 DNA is TGTGCCAGCAGTCTGGACAAAACCTACGAGCAGTACTTC. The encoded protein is CASSLDKTYEQYF.

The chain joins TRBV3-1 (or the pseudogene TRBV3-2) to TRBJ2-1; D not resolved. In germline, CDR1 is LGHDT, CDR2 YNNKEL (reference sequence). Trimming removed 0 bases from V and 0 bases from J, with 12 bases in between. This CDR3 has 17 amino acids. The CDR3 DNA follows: TGTGCCAGCAGCCAAGAGTTCGCGGCAAGCTCCTACAATGAGCAGTTCTTC. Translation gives CASSQEFAASSYNEQFF.

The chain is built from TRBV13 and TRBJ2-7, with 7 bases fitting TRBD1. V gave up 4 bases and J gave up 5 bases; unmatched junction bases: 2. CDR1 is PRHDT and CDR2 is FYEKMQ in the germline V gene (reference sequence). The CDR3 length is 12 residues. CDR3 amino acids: CASSSGQDEQYF. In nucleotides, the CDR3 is TGTGCCAGCAGCTCTGGACAGGACGAGCAGTACTTC.

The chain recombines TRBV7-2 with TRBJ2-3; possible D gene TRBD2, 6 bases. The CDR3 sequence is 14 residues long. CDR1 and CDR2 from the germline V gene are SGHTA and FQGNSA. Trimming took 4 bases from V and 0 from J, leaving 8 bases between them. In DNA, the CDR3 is TGTGCCAGCAGCTGGGGAGGAAGCACAGATACGCAGTATTTT. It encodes CASSWGGSTDTQYF.

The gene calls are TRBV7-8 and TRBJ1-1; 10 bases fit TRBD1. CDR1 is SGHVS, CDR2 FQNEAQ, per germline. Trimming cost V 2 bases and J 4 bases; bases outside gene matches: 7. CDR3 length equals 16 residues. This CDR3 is CASSLRDRGSGTEAFF. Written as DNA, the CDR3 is TGTGCCAGCAGCTTAAGGGACAGGGGATCGGGCACTGAAGCTTTCTTT.

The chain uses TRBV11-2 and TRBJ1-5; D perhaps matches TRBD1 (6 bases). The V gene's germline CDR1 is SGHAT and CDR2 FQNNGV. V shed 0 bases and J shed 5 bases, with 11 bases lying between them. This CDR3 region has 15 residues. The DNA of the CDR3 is TGTGCCAGCAGCTTAGATCTAGGGGGTTATCAGCCCCAGCATTTT. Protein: CASSLDLGGYQPQHF.

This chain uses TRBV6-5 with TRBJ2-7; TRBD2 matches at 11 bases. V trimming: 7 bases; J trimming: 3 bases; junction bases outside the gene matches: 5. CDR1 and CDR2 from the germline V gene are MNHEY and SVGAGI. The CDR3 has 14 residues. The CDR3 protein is CASTTGTSGYEQYF. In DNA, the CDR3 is TGTGCCAGCACGACCGGGACTAGCGGCTACGAGCAGTACTTC.

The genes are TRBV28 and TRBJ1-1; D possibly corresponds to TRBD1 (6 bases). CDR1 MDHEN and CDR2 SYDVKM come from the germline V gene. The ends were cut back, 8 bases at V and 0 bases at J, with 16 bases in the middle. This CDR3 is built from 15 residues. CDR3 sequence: CASEPITGMNTEAFF. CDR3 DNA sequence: TGTGCCAGCGAACCTATAACAGGGATGAACACTGAAGCTTTCTTT.

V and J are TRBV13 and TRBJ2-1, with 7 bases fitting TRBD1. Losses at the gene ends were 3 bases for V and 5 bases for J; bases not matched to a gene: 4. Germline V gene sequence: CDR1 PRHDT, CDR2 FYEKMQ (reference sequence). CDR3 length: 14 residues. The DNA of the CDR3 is TGTGCCAGCAGCTTTAGGACAGGACACAATGAGCAGTTCTTC. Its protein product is CASSFRTGHNEQFF.

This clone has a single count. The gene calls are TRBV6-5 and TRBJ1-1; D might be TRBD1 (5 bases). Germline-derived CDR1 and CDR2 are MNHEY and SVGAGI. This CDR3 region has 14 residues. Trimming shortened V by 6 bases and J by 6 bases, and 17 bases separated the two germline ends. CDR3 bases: TGTGCCAGCAGCCAAAAAGGTGGCAGGGCTGAAGCTTTCTTT. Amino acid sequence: CASSQKGGRAEAFF.

CDR3 sequence: CTSSQDLAGVEQYF. The DNA for the CDR3 is TGCACCAGCAGCCAAGATCTAGCGGGAGTCGAGCAGTACTTC. The chain carries TRBV1 and TRBJ2-7; TRBD2 is the table's D call and was not checked against the DNA. TRBV1 is an annotated pseudogene. The CDR3 length is 14 residues.